The text below deals with one T cell receptor (beta chain). This clonotype occurred a few times. Its antigen remains unidentified. Base qualities are not provided; no much larger clone lies one nucleotide away. The data stem from a study of T cell repertoires in cytomegalovirus infection (dated by TCRdb to between 2018 and 2021). Broadly, across the study: Donor HLA type was relevant to the analysis, because carriage of CMV infection together with the matching HLA type was indicated by public TCR beta signatures.

For sequencing, an Illumina HiSeq 1500 was employed. The raw public reads went through TCRdb reprocessing: fastp at Q25, MiXCR clone calling, in-frame beta chains kept. Rows merge per CDR3 protein into single entries with the most common DNA and genes. The sample contains 400,000 or so distinct CDR3 sequences, roughly 30% of them found a single time. About an eighth of the sample comes from the top ten. Broad study findings and their caveats: In both this cohort and an independent approximately 370-donor cohort, the cumulative frequency of public TCR beta family members distinguished carriers of CMV infection plus the relevant HLA type. The ex vivo response was dominated by HLA-C-restricted CMV-specific TCR beta clonotypes, which also provided the single most frequent clonotype in two of eight donors.

The sample taken for sequencing was PBMCs. The receptor was isolated from a human donor in good health (CMV status not recorded). Some clones in this sample may be carry-over from other donors' samples.

The CDR3 reads CASSPKGAWSNSPLHF. The bases read TGTGCCAGCAGCCCCAAGGGGGCGTGGAGCAATTCACCCCTCCACTTT. The V and J genes are TRBV27 and TRBJ1-6; TRBD1 lines up with 7 middle nucleotides. Ends trimmed: V by 6 bases, J by 7 bases; bases unmatched to a gene: 12. The CDR3 sequence holds 16 residues, the cysteine and phenylalanine included. Just the 48-base CDR3 DNA is kept, in frame starting at base 1. CDR1 is given as MNHEY and CDR2 as SMNVEV, both from the germline V gene (reference sequence).